These T cell receptor beta chains were read from a single sample in a study of OX40 agonist ivuxolimab in advanced cancers. Here immunoSEQ multiplex PCR was the method, and the copy in TCRdb shows in-frame clones only, minus some. Of over 50,000 clones listed, 80% to 95% were seen once; the top ten hold around an eighth. The specimen comprised CD4+ or CD8+ T cells sorted from blood, sampled in a trial of the OX40 agonist ivuxolimab. All receptors derive from an adult with an advanced solid tumor such as melanoma, head and neck, liver or kidney cancer. The CDR3 runs from the conserved cysteine through the conserved F or W. The D gene is left open where the match is weak. A clone size is listed for some rows: how often the clone was seen (once, few, many), or a class if it is expanded.

>TRBV7-9|TRBJ2-5|NA|NA
CASRSLQETQYF
TGTGCCAGCCGATCACTACAAGAGACCCAGTACTTC
>TRBV7-9|TRBJ2-7|once|NA
CASSLEGDAYEQYF
TGTGCCAGCAGCTTAGAAGGGGACGCCTACGAGCAGTACTTC
>TRBV4-1|TRBJ1-6|NA|TRBD1
CASSQEGTGESPLHF
TGCGCCAGCAGCCAAGAAGGGACAGGGGAATCACCCCTCCACTTT
>TRBV15|TRBJ2-2|NA|TRBD2
CATSRTGTSGSLIGAGELFF
TGTGCCACCAGTAGGACCGGGACTAGCGGGAGCCTGATAGGGGCCGGGGAGCTGTTTTTT
>TRBV7-3|TRBJ2-1|NA|NA
CASSSTNNEQFF
TGTGCCAGCAGCTCGACCAACAATGAGCAGTTCTTC
>TRBV27|TRBJ2-7|NA|TRBD2
CASGTSYEQYF
TGTGCCAGCGGGACTAGCTACGAGCAGTACTTC
>TRBV5-4|TRBJ1-1|few|NA
CASSLRGLEAFF
TGTGCCAGCAGCTTGAGAGGACTTGAAGCTTTCTTT
>TRBV10-2|TRBJ2-7|NA|TRBD2
CASREVAGIGEQYF
TGCGCCAGCAGAGAAGTAGCGGGGATCGGCGAGCAGTACTTC
>TRBV6-5|TRBJ2-6|NA|NA
CASSYSDSGANVLTF
TGTGCCAGCAGTTACTCGGACTCTGGGGCCAACGTCCTGACTTTC
>TRBV4-3|TRBJ2-1|NA|TRBD1
CASSQNRQGPGSYNEQFF
TGCGCCAGCAGCCAAAACCGACAGGGTCCGGGGTCCTACAATGAGCAGTTCTTC
>TRBV14|TRBJ1-1|few|NA
CASSQRGAEAFF
TGTGCCAGCAGCCAAAGGGGGGCTGAAGCTTTCTTT
>TRBV7-7|TRBJ2-5|NA|NA
CASSLETPQEGRETQYF
TGTGCCAGCAGCTTAGAAACCCCCCAGGAGGGTCGAGAGACCCAGTACTTC
>TRBV27|TRBJ2-1|NA|NA
CASSFVGAYNEQFF
TGTGCCAGCAGTTTCGTGGGGGCTTACAATGAGCAGTTCTTC
>TRBV6-1|TRBJ2-3|NA|TRBD2
CASSERPTSGGGTDTQYF
TGTGCCAGCAGTGAAAGGCCAACTAGCGGGGGAGGAACAGATACGCAGTATTTT
>TRBV4-1|TRBJ2-2|NA|TRBD2
CASSQGWVAGLTGELFF
TGCGCCAGCAGCCAAGGATGGGTAGCGGGGTTGACCGGGGAGCTGTTTTTT
>TRBV12-5|TRBJ2-1|many|NA
CASGFVGGYNEQFF
TGTGCTAGTGGTTTTGTGGGGGGCTACAATGAGCAGTTCTTC
>TRBV7-9|TRBJ2-3|NA|TRBD2
CASSLLRWTSGGNTDTQYF
TGTGCCAGCAGCTTATTGAGGTGGACTAGCGGGGGAAACACAGATACGCAGTATTTT
>TRBV7-2|TRBJ1-2|NA|NA
CASSLAGFYGYTF
TGTGCCAGCAGCTTAGCCGGGTTCTATGGCTACACCTTC
>TRBV6-5|TRBJ1-5|NA|NA
CASSRTDRNQPQHF
TGTGCCAGCAGTCGGACAGATCGGAATCAGCCCCAGCATTTT
>TRBV27|TRBJ2-7|NA|TRBD1
CASSETGGGSYEQYF
TGTGCCAGCAGTGAGACAGGGGGGGGCTCCTACGAGCAGTACTTC
>TRBV30|TRBJ1-1|NA|NA
CAWSVDTEAFF
TGTGCCTGGAGTGTAGACACTGAAGCTTTCTTT
>TRBV4-1|TRBJ2-7|NA|NA
CASSQDPFVSGSEQYF
TGCGCCAGCAGCCAAGACCCCTTCGTATCGGGGAGCGAGCAGTACTTC
>TRBV5-6|TRBJ2-7|NA|TRBD2
CASSPPTSGYEQYF
TGTGCCAGCAGCCCACCGACTAGCGGGTACGAGCAGTACTTC
>TRBV5-3|TRBJ1-1|NA|NA
CARSLASWQLNTEAFF
TGTGCCAGAAGCTTGGCCAGTTGGCAGCTGAACACTGAAGCTTTCTTT
>TRBV5-3|TRBJ1-1|few|NA
CARSSAMGAEAFF
TGTGCCAGAAGCTCGGCCATGGGGGCTGAAGCTTTCTTT
>TRBV27|TRBJ2-1|NA|NA
CASSFGSNEQFF
TGTGCCAGCAGTTTTGGGAGCAATGAGCAGTTCTTC
>TRBV10-3|TRBJ1-5|NA|NA
CAISEGLVQPQHF
TGTGCCATCAGTGAAGGTTTGGTTCAGCCCCAGCATTTT
>TRBV19|TRBJ1-2|NA|TRBD1
CASQEGPGQGYSGYGYTF
TGTGCCAGCCAGGAAGGACCGGGACAGGGGTACTCAGGGTATGGCTACACCTTC
>TRBV5-1|TRBJ2-7|NA|NA
CASSRLGGPTYEQYF
TGCGCCAGCAGCCGCCTAGGGGGGCCTACCTACGAGCAGTACTTC
>TRBV5-8|TRBJ2-1|NA|NA
CASSYYNEQFF
TGTGCCAGCAGCTATTACAATGAGCAGTTCTTC
>TRBV6-1|TRBJ2-6|NA|NA
CASSEWQSGANVLTF
TGTGCCAGCAGTGAATGGCAATCTGGGGCCAACGTCCTGACTTTC
>TRBV13|TRBJ1-1|once|NA
CASSPREGLNTEAFF
TGTGCCAGCAGCCCCCGGGAAGGCCTGAACACTGAAGCTTTCTTT
>TRBV25-1|TRBJ1-6|NA|NA
CASSEPGIGSPLHF
TGTGCCAGCAGTGAACCCGGAATCGGGTCACCCCTCCACTTT
>TRBV27|TRBJ2-1|NA|NA
CASSLTINSYNEQFF
TGTGCCAGCAGTTTGACGATTAACTCCTACAATGAGCAGTTCTTC
>TRBV5-1|TRBJ2-2|NA|TRBD1
CASSGDREVSGELFF
TGCGCCAGCAGCGGGGACAGGGAAGTTTCCGGGGAGCTGTTTTTT
>TRBV7-8|TRBJ2-1|NA|NA
CASSLARTDTPYNEQFF
TGTGCCAGCAGCTTAGCGCGTACAGATACCCCCTACAATGAGCAGTTCTTC
>TRBV25-1|TRBJ1-6|NA|TRBD1
CASSERDSLSYNSPLHF
TGTGCCAGCAGTGAACGGGACAGCCTGTCCTATAATTCACCCCTCCACTTT
>TRBV6-5|TRBJ1-1|NA|TRBD1
CASKIGTGGTEAFF
TGTGCCAGCAAAATAGGGACAGGGGGTACTGAAGCTTTCTTT
>TRBV25-1|TRBJ2-3|NA|NA
CASSWGEDTQYF
TGTGCCAGCAGTTGGGGGGAAGATACGCAGTATTTT
>TRBV2|TRBJ1-4|NA|TRBD1
CASSGDRGQATNEKLFF
TGTGCCAGCAGCGGCGACAGGGGGCAGGCAACTAATGAAAAACTGTTTTTT
>TRBV4-3|TRBJ2-7|NA|NA
CASSQDSAYEQYF
TGCGCCAGCAGCCAAGACTCGGCCTACGAGCAGTACTTC
>TRBV29-1|TRBJ2-7|NA|TRBD1
CSVDRSQQGSYEQYF
TGCAGCGTTGATCGATCCCAACAGGGGTCCTACGAGCAGTACTTC
>TRBV5-1|TRBJ2-2|NA|NA
CASSGTANTGELFF
TGCGCCAGCAGCGGGACCGCGAACACCGGGGAGCTGTTTTTT
>TRBV5-1|TRBJ1-1|NA|NA
CASSTGPQPEAFF
TGCGCCAGCAGCACGGGACCGCAGCCTGAAGCTTTCTTT
>TRBV9|TRBJ1-1|NA|NA
CASSGTGRNTEAFF
TGTGCCAGCAGCGGAACCGGGAGAAACACTGAAGCTTTCTTT
>TRBV30|TRBJ2-3|NA|TRBD2
CWTSGAPEYSTDTQYF
TGTTGGACTAGCGGGGCTCCGGAATATAGCACAGATACGCAGTATTTT
>TRBV29-1|TRBJ2-1|NA|NA
CSVEGGLDTTYNEQFF
TGCAGCGTTGAAGGGGGGTTGGACACTACCTACAATGAGCAGTTCTTC
>TRBV28|TRBJ2-2|NA|TRBD2
CASSSGLAGTTGELFF
TGTGCCAGCAGTTCAGGACTAGCGGGGACCACCGGGGAGCTGTTTTTT
>TRBV10-3|TRBJ1-1|NA|NA
CAISEGFGWGTEAFF
TGTGCCATCAGTGAGGGGTTCGGGTGGGGAACTGAAGCTTTCTTT
>TRBV5-4|TRBJ2-1|NA|NA
CASSPPDSNEQFF
TGTGCCAGCAGCCCTCCGGACTCCAATGAGCAGTTCTTC
>TRBV6-4|TRBJ2-3|NA|NA
CASSDGGGTDTQYF
TGTGCCAGCAGTGACGGGGGCGGCACAGATACGCAGTATTTT
>TRBV19|TRBJ2-3|NA|NA
CASSTQDTQYF
TGTGCCAGTAGTACCCAAGATACGCAGTATTTT
>TRBV2|TRBJ1-5|few|TRBD1
CASREDRYINQPQHF
TGTGCCAGCAGGGAGGACAGGTATATCAATCAGCCCCAGCATTTT
>TRBV7-3|TRBJ2-3|NA|TRBD2
CASSLTSGGADTQYF
TGTGCCAGCAGCCTAACTAGCGGGGGGGCAGATACGCAGTATTTT
>TRBV27|TRBJ2-7|NA|TRBD1
CASSYATGVGEQYF
TGTGCCAGCAGTTATGCGACAGGGGTGGGGGAGCAGTACTTC
>TRBV27|TRBJ1-2|NA|NA
CASSLSSGDGYTF
TGTGCCAGCAGTTTAAGCTCAGGGGATGGCTACACCTTC
>TRBV2|TRBJ1-2|once|NA
CASSGRESYGYTF
TGTGCCAGCAGTGGGAGGGAGAGCTATGGCTACACCTTC
>TRBV5-1|TRBJ2-7|few|NA
CASSLGYEQYF
TGCGCCAGCAGCTTGGGCTACGAGCAGTACTTC
>TRBV5-1|TRBJ2-7|once|TRBD2
CASSWTGGIYEQYF
TGCGCCAGCAGCTGGACGGGAGGGATTTACGAGCAGTACTTC